This T cell receptor beta chain was captured by sequencing in a study of blood T cells in healthy people across ages. Whole-study findings and limits: A conclusive naive versus antigen-experienced comparison was prevented by the unsorted PBMCs.

About this clonotype itself: What it recognizes is unknown.

PCR was performed a second time for roughly 7 to 12 cycles using a sample-barcoded 5' primer and a J-beta primer mix. TCRdb itself ran the 5' RACE reads through MiXCR, one entry per CDR3 protein. This sample yields 1.2 million to 1.5 million distinct CDR3 sequences, of which approximately 38% are seen a single time; roughly 8.2% belongs to the top ten. Germline lookup yields CDR1 GTSNPN and CDR2 SVGIG (reference sequence). The V end was cut by 3 bases, the J end by 7 bases, with 10 bases between. The CDR3 runs 12 residues. The V and J genes are TRBV30 and TRBJ2-1; D remains unclear. The sequencing sample was made of blood. This clonotype was sampled from a woman aged 18-29 years in good health. CDR3 in amino acids: CAWSRDKNEQFF. As DNA, the CDR3 is TGTGCCTGGAGCCGAGATAAGAATGAGCAGTTCTTC.